These 18 T cell receptor beta chains originate from one sample sequenced in a study of T cells after yellow fever vaccination (dated by TCRdb to the late 2010s). The library was obtained by 5' RACE. Sequenced on an Illumina NovaSeq 6000. TCRdb redid the processing of the public reads, applying fastp at Q25 and MiXCR, and retained in-frame beta chains. CDR3 protein sequences are deduplicated, and each keeps its most common genes and DNA. The sample table records about 210,000 distinct CDR3 sequences; under 3.5% of these occur just once. The ten largest clonotypes hold about 3% of the sample. This specimen's treatment or condition label, per the study, means: live attenuated yellow fever vaccine strain. The material was CD4+ T cells sorted from PBMCs, obtained 10 days after the yellow fever booster vaccination. These receptors were obtained from a young man who received the YFV17D yellow fever vaccine.

This clonotype occurred many times. The V gene is TRBV4-1, the J gene TRBJ2-5; D remains ambiguous. The CDR3 is 16 residues long. CDR1 is MGHRA, CDR2 YSYEKL, per germline. Trimming removed 0 bases from V and 3 bases from J, with 14 bases in between. CDR3 sequence (DNA): TGCGCCAGCAGCCAAGATCGGGCGGCAACCGAAGAGACCCAGTACTTC. Its protein product is CASSQDRAATEETQYF.

This clonotype was counted a few times. CDR3 nucleotide sequence: TGTGCCAGTAACCGCGTAGGGACAGGGCGTTCGGGCACTGAAGCTTTCTTT. Translating gives CASNRVGTGRSGTEAFF. This rearrangement joins TRBV19 to TRBJ1-1, with 9 bases fitting TRBD1. This CDR3 is built from 17 residues. Germline CDR1 is LNHDA and CDR2 is SQIVND (reference sequence). With 7 bases clipped from V and 4 bases from J, the junction kept 16 bases outside the gene matches.

This clonotype was detected a few times. V and J are TRBV7-2 and TRBJ2-7; no clear D. This CDR3 is built from 15 residues. Germline V gene sequence: CDR1 SGHTA, CDR2 FQGNSA. V lost 5 bases and J 8 bases, leaving 22 bases between the germline ends. For the CDR3, the DNA is TGTGCCAGCAGCAACGCCTTGGGCGGAACGTTGAAGCAGTACTTC. Translated: CASSNALGGTLKQYF.

In this sample, this clonotype turned up many times. This sequence joins TRBV10-3 and TRBJ1-2; D is undetermined. V was shortened by 0 bases and J by 7 bases, with 9 bases between the two germline ends. The CDR3 length is 13 residues. CDR1 ENHRY and CDR2 SYGVKD come from the germline V gene. Here the CDR3 DNA reads TGTGCCATCAGTGAGTCGCGGGGTAGTGGCTACACCTTC. This encodes CAISESRGSGYTF.

This clonotype occurred many times. CDR3 sequence reads: CSVDRGQDTGELFF. The CDR3, as DNA: TGCAGCGTTGATAGGGGGCAGGACACCGGGGAGCTGTTTTTT. V gene TRBV29-1 combines with J gene TRBJ2-2; TRBD1 aligns across 7 bases. CDR1 SQVTM and CDR2 ANQGSEA come from the germline V gene. V dropped 3 bases and J dropped 3; count of bases not matched to a gene: 4. The CDR3 loop spans 14 amino acids.

The gene calls are TRBV9 and TRBJ1-1; the match to TRBD1 covers 8 bases. The germline CDR1 and CDR2 sequences are SGDLS and YYNGEE. J was trimmed by 0 bases and V by 4 bases; bases with no gene match: 8. The length of the CDR3 is 16 residues. The CDR3 region has the DNA TGTGCCAGCAGCAATGACAGGGGAATTTTGAACACTGAAGCTTTCTTT. Translated: CASSNDRGILNTEAFF.

The chain uses TRBV4-3 and TRBJ2-3, with D possibly TRBD1 on 6 matching bases. Germline V gives CDR1 LGHNA, CDR2 YSLEER. V lost 4 bases and J 4 bases, leaving 12 bases between the germline ends. CDR3 length: 14 amino acids. The CDR3 sequence: CASSPDSSADTQYF. The DNA of the CDR3 is TGCGCCAGCAGCCCGGACAGTAGCGCAGATACGCAGTATTTT.

This clonotype was seen more than once but under ten times. J is TRBJ1-6 and V is TRBV2; TRBD1 matches 9 bases. CDR1 is SNHLY, CDR2 FYNNEI, per germline. There are 14 residues in the CDR3. V shed 8 bases and J 7 bases; nucleotides not matched to a gene: 6. This CDR3 reads CASSGTGRNSPLHF. In DNA, the CDR3 is TGTGCCAGCTCCGGGACAGGGCGCAATTCACCCCTCCACTTT. Using reference TRBV2 and TRBJ1-6 for the parts outside the CDR3, the full variable domain is EPEVTQTPSHQVTQMGQEVILRCVPISNHLYFYWYRQILGQKVEFLVSFYNNEISEKSEIFDDQFSVERPDGSNFTLKIRSTKLEDSAMYFCASSGTGRNSPLHFGNGTRLTVT.

The V gene is TRBV18, the J gene TRBJ2-7; tentative D call: TRBD2 (5 bases). CDR1 is KGHSH and CDR2 is LQKENI in the germline V gene. The CDR3 consists of 15 residues. V was shortened by 5 bases and J by 3 bases, with 17 bases between the two germline ends. CDR3 sequence: CASSKRAGGNYEQYF. DNA of the CDR3: TGTGCCAGCTCAAAGAGGGCAGGCGGTAACTACGAGCAGTACTTC.

The chain has TRBV7-2 and TRBJ2-1; TRBD2 aligns across 8 bases. V lost 1 base to trimming and J lost 14 bases; unmatched junction nucleotides: 4. Germline-derived CDR1 and CDR2 are SGHTA and FQGNSA. CDR3 length: 12 amino acids. In nucleotides, the CDR3 is TGTGCCAGCAGCTTAGGACTAGCGATGGAGTTCTTC. Residues: CASSLGLAMEFF.

V usage is TRBV12-3 or TRBV12-4 and J usage is TRBJ2-3; D might be TRBD2 (5 bases). V lost 6 bases, J lost 2 bases, and 15 bases lay in between. The CDR3 contains 15 residues. DNA for the CDR3: TGTGCCAGCAGGCCGGGAATAGGGTACACAGATACGCAGTATTTT. It yields the protein CASRPGIGYTDTQYF.

This clonotype was recorded many times. This rearrangement joins TRBV4-3 to TRBJ2-7; 10 positions agree with TRBD1. CDR3 length: 14 amino acids. The V segment lost 5 bases and the J segment 7 bases; nucleotides outside the gene matches: 8. Per germline, CDR1 LGHNA and CDR2 YSLEER. Written as DNA, the CDR3 is TGCGCCAGCAGCAGTCGGGACAGGGGCGGAGAGCAGTACTTC. Amino acid sequence: CASSSRDRGGEQYF.

The chain uses TRBV4-2 and TRBJ2-5; 15 bases agree with TRBD2. Trimming cost V 0 bases and J 2 bases; bases outside gene matches: 10. Germline CDR1 and CDR2: LGHNA and YNFKEQ. This CDR3 spans 20 amino acids. The CDR3 nucleotides are TGTGCCAGCAGCCAAGAGTCCTCAGGACTAGCGGGGGGGCTGCAAGAGACCCAGTACTTC. This encodes CASSQESSGLAGGLQETQYF.

This clonotype was recorded at least ten times. The chain joins TRBV9 to TRBJ2-5; D call uncertain. Germline CDR1 reads SGDLS; CDR2 reads YYNGEE. The CDR3 sequence is 14 residues long. V was cut by 0 bases and J by 2 bases, with 8 bases left in between. CDR3 sequence (DNA): TGTGCCAGCAGCGTAGGACGGAGACAAGAGACCCAGTACTTC. This encodes CASSVGRRQETQYF.

This clonotype came up many times. This chain links TRBV7-6 with TRBJ2-5; 7 positions match TRBD1. V dropped 7 bases and J dropped 5; count of bases not matched to a gene: 19. Germline CDR1 and CDR2: SGHVS and FNYEAQ. The CDR3 covers 17 residues. The CDR3 sequence: CASNHIRDRGYRETQYF. CDR3 DNA sequence: TGTGCCAGCAACCACATCCGGGACAGAGGATACAGGGAGACCCAGTACTTC.

This clonotype was counted many times. V gene TRBV6-5 combines with J gene TRBJ2-7, with TRBD2 matching over 13 bases. The CDR3 length is 17 residues. V lost 5 bases, J lost 4 bases, and 11 bases stayed unmatched. The germline V gene has CDR1 MNHEY and CDR2 SVGAGI. The CDR3 coding sequence is TGTGCCAGCAGTCGGACTAGCGGGGGCGCCAGGGGGTACGAGCAGTACTTC. Encoded protein: CASSRTSGGARGYEQYF.

This clonotype was seen many times. This chain links TRBV29-1 with TRBJ2-4, with D possibly matching TRBD2 (6 bases). V shed 5 bases and J shed 7 bases, with 9 bases lying between them. This CDR3 has 11 residues. Germline CDR1 reads SQVTM; CDR2 reads ANQGSEA. The CDR3 DNA reads TGCAGCGTTTCCCGGGGGAACATTCAGTACTTC. It is translated as CSVSRGNIQYF.

This chain links TRBV5-1 with TRBJ1-6; D call uncertain. Trimming pared 2 bases from V and 9 bases from J, leaving 12 bases between. Per the germline V gene, CDR1 is SGHRS and CDR2 is YFSETQ. The CDR3 is 14 amino acids. CDR3 DNA: TGCGCCAGCAGCTTAGGCGCGGATGGTTCACCCCTCCACTTT. It encodes CASSLGADGSPLHF.